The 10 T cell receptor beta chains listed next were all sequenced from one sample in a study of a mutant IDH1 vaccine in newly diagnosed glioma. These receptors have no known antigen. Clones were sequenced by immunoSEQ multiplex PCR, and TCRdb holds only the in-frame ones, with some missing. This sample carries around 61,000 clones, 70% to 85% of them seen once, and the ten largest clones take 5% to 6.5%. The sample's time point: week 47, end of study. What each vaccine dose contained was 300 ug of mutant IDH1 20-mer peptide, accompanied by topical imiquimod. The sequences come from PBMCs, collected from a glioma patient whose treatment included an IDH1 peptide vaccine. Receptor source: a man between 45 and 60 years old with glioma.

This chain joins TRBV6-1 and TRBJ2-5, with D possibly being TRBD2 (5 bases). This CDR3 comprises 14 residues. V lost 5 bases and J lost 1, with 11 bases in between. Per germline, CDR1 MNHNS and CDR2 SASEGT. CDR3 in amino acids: CASSRGEFQETQYF. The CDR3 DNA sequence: TGTGCCAGCAGTCGTGGGGAGTTCCAAGAGACCCAGTACTTC.

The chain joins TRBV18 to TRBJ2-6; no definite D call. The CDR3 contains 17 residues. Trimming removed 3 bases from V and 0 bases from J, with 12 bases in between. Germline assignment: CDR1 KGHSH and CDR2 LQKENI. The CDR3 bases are TGTGCCAGCTCACCCTTACCTCTAGACTCTGGGGCCAACGTCCTGACTTTC. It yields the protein CASSPLPLDSGANVLTF.

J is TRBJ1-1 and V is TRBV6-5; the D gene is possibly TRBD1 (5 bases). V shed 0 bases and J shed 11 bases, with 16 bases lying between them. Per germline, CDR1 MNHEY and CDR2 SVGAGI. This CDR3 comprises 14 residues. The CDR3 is CASSYSSRTSEAFF. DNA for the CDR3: TGTGCCAGCAGTTACTCGTCTCGGACATCGGAGGCTTTCTTT.

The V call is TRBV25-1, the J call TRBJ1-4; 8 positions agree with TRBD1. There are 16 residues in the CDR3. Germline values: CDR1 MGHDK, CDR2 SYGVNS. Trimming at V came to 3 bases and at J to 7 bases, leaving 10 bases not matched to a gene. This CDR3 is CASSDPPGGHGEKLFF. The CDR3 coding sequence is TGTGCCAGCAGTGACCCCCCAGGGGGCCATGGTGAAAAACTGTTTTTT.

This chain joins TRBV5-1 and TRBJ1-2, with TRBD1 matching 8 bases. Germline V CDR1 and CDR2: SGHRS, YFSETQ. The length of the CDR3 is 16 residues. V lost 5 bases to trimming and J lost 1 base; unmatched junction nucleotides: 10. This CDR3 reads CASSDGQGSFNYGYTF. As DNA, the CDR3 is TGCGCCAGCAGTGATGGACAGGGCTCCTTTAACTATGGCTACACCTTC.

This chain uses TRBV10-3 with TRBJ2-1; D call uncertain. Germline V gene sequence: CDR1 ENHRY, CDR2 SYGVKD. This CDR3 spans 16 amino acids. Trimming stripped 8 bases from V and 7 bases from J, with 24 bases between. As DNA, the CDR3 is TGTGCCATCGGTACGGGCCGGGCGACGTACAATAATGAGCAGTTCTTC. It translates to CAIGTGRATYNNEQFF.

CDR3 amino acids: CASKSSTDTQYF. The CDR3 DNA reads TGTGCCAGCAAGAGCAGCACAGATACGCAGTATTTT. The chain couples TRBV4-2 to TRBJ2-3, with D hard to call. The germline V and J ends were trimmed by 7 bases and 0 bases, with 5 bases remaining between them. The CDR3 covers 12 residues. The germline V gene encodes CDR1 LGHNA and CDR2 YNFKEQ.

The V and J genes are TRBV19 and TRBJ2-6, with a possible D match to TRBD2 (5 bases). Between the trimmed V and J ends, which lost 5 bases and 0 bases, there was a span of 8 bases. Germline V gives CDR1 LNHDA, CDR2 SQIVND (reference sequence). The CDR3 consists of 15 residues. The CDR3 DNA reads TGTGCCAGTAGTCCGGGGTTCTCTGGGGCCAACGTCCTGACTTTC. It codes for CASSPGFSGANVLTF.

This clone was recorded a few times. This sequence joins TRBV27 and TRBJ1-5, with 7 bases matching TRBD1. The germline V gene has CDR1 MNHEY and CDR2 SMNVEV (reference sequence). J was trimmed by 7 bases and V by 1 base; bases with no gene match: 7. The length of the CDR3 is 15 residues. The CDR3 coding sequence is TGTGCCAGCAGTTTATTACCAGGGGGAGGGCAGCCCCAGCATTTT. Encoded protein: CASSLLPGGGQPQHF.

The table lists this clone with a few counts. Here the CDR3 reads CASSYQGNTEAFF. The CDR3 coding sequence is TGTGCCAGCAGTTATCAGGGGAACACTGAAGCTTTCTTT. The rearrangement uses TRBV27 and TRBJ1-1, with a tentative D call TRBD1 (5 bases). Germline V lookup: CDR1 MNHEY, CDR2 SMNVEV (reference sequence). This CDR3 comprises 13 residues. Trimming removed 4 bases at V and 1 base at J, with 7 bases between.